The 32 T cell receptor beta chains reported below all come from one sample, sequenced in a study of blood T cell repertoires in COVID-19. The data were produced by immunoSEQ multiplex PCR, yet TCRdb's version contains in-frame clones alone and is incomplete. Among some 340,000 clones listed, roughly 90% were seen once. Sequencing was performed on PBMCs or T cells enriched from blood (not recorded which). The receptors were gathered from a woman in her twenties or thirties who had been exposed to COVID-19.

The chain couples TRBV4-1 to TRBJ2-7, with TRBD2 matching over 7 bases. This CDR3 contains 15 residues. Per germline, CDR1 MGHRA and CDR2 YSYEKL. The V gene end was trimmed by 0 bases and the J gene end by 5 bases; junction bases not matched to a gene: 7. The DNA of the CDR3 is TGCGCCAGCAGCCAAGAGTCTAGCGGCTATCACGAGCAGTACTTC. It yields the protein CASSQESSGYHEQYF.

The genes are TRBV4-3 and TRBJ2-1, with 7 bases that match TRBD1. Germline V gives CDR1 LGHNA, CDR2 YSLEER. The CDR3 spans 13 residues. J lost 12 bases, V lost 3 bases, and 8 bases had no gene match. Written as DNA, the CDR3 is TGCGCCAGCAGCCAGACTCTACAGGGGCGGCAGTTCTTC. Translated, it gives CASSQTLQGRQFF.

The chain recombines TRBV19 with TRBJ2-2; the match to TRBD1 covers 8 bases. The CDR3 is made up of 15 amino acids. J lost 6 bases, V lost 3 bases, and 6 bases had no gene match. Germline V gene data show CDR1 as LNHDA and CDR2 as SQIVND (reference sequence). This CDR3 is CASSMSGGWAGELFF. The CDR3, as DNA: TGTGCCAGTAGTATGTCAGGGGGCTGGGCCGGGGAGCTGTTTTTT.

The chain carries TRBV28 and TRBJ2-7, with D possibly TRBD1 on 6 matching bases. The V gene's germline CDR1 is MDHEN and CDR2 SYDVKM. The CDR3 length is 11 residues. The V end was cut by 7 bases, the J end by 3 bases, with 7 bases between. This CDR3 is CASKTGYEQYF. The CDR3 nucleotides read TGTGCCAGCAAGACAGGCTACGAGCAGTACTTC.

The chain recombines TRBV5-1 with TRBJ2-2, with TRBD1 identical over 8 bases. This CDR3 comprises 16 residues. V was clipped by 5 bases and J by 1 base; unmatched bases: 7. CDR1 SGHRS and CDR2 YFSETQ come from the germline V gene. The CDR3: CASSRAGTGNTGELFF. CDR3 nucleotides: TGCGCCAGCAGTAGGGCGGGGACAGGGAACACCGGGGAGCTGTTTTTT.

This rearrangement joins TRBV24-1 to TRBJ1-5, with TRBD1 as a possible D gene (6 bases). This CDR3 comprises 18 residues. The germline CDR1 and CDR2 sequences are KGHDR and SFDVKD. The V gene lost 4 bases and the J gene lost 4 bases, with 22 bases spanning the gap. As DNA, the CDR3 is TGTGCCACCAGTGACCCTCTCCTCGAGGGGGTCCCAAATCAGCCCCAGCATTTT. Amino acids: CATSDPLLEGVPNQPQHF.

The V call is TRBV12-3 or TRBV12-4, the J call TRBJ2-7, with TRBD1 matching over 8 bases. The trim removed 4 bases at V and 5 bases at J, leaving 4 bases unmatched. The CDR3 runs to 13 residues. This CDR3 reads CASSWSGGDEQYF. As DNA, the CDR3 is TGTGCCAGCAGTTGGTCAGGGGGCGACGAGCAGTACTTC.

V and J are TRBV19 and TRBJ2-1; 9 bases fit TRBD2. Unmatched junction bases numbered 5, after V lost 7 bases and J lost 7 bases. CDR3 length: 13 amino acids. Germline-derived CDR1 and CDR2 are LNHDA and SQIVND (reference sequence). This CDR3 is CASTRGGLNEQFF. The CDR3 DNA reads as TGTGCCAGTACGCGGGGGGGCCTGAATGAGCAGTTCTTC.

The rearrangement uses TRBV7-2 and TRBJ1-1; tentative D call: TRBD1 (6 bases). CDR1 SGHTA and CDR2 FQGNSA come from the germline V gene. Trimming cost V 3 bases and J 12 bases, with 26 bases left between them. The CDR3 is made up of 16 amino acids. The CDR3 is CASSFHPSFRDTSSFF. CDR3 sequence (DNA): TGTGCCAGCAGCTTCCACCCGAGCTTCCGGGACACTTCATCTTTCTTT.

This clone came up once. This chain connects TRBV30 to TRBJ2-2; tentatively, D is TRBD2 (5 bases). The germline V and J ends were trimmed by 2 bases and 6 bases, with 7 bases remaining between them. The CDR3 length is 12 residues. Germline CDR1 and CDR2: GTSNPN and SVGIG (reference sequence). CDR3 DNA sequence: TGTGCCTGGAGTAGAGGGTCCGGGGAGCTGTTTTTT. This sequence encodes CAWSRGSGELFF. Drawing the rest from reference TRBV30 and TRBJ2-2, the complete variable domain is SQTIHQWPATLVQPVGSPLSLECTVEGTSNPNLYWYRQAAGRGLQLLFYSVGIGQISSEVPQNLSASRPQDRQFILSSKKLLLSDSGFYLCAWSRGSGELFFGEGSRLTVL.

Here the CDR3 reads CASSSGTDRRSDTQYF. The CDR3 DNA reads as TGCGCCAGCAGCTCCGGGACAGATAGAAGGTCGGATACGCAGTATTTT. This chain joins TRBV5-1 and TRBJ2-3; 7 nucleotides line up with TRBD1. CDR3 length: 16 residues. The trim removed 3 bases at V and 6 bases at J, leaving 13 bases unmatched. In germline, CDR1 is SGHRS, CDR2 YFSETQ.

This chain uses TRBV27 with TRBJ1-1; no clear D. The V gene's germline CDR1 is MNHEY and CDR2 SMNVEV (reference sequence). V was trimmed by 2 bases and J by 3 bases, leaving 13 bases between them. The CDR3 is 15 amino acids. CDR3 coding DNA: TGTGCCAGCAGTTTAGAAGGTAGGGAGGACACTGAAGCTTTCTTT. Translating gives CASSLEGREDTEAFF.

The chain employs TRBV9 and TRBJ2-5, with TRBD2 matching over 9 bases. Trimming cost V 4 bases and J 6 bases; bases outside gene matches: 13. This CDR3 spans 16 amino acids. CDR1 is SGDLS, CDR2 YYNGEE, per germline. CDR3 coding DNA: TGTGCCAGCAGCCTAGAACTGGCGGGGGGGCTCCAGACCCAGTACTTC. Residues: CASSLELAGGLQTQYF.

This rearrangement joins TRBV19 to TRBJ1-3; D gene ambiguous. There are 14 residues in the CDR3. Trimming stripped 7 bases from V and 1 base from J, with 11 bases between. In germline, CDR1 is LNHDA, CDR2 SQIVND (reference sequence). The CDR3 DNA reads TGTGCCAGTAATACAGTATTATCTGGAAACACCATATATTTT. Protein sequence: CASNTVLSGNTIYF.

V usage is TRBV30 and J usage is TRBJ1-1, with TRBD1 identical over 7 bases. The trim removed 7 bases at V and 6 bases at J, leaving 5 bases unmatched. CDR3 length: 11 amino acids. Per the germline V gene, CDR1 is GTSNPN and CDR2 is SVGIG (reference sequence). The CDR3 DNA sequence: TGTGCCTTTCGACAGGGCCCTGAAGCTTTCTTT. As protein: CAFRQGPEAFF.

The chain joins TRBV10-3 to TRBJ2-2; D might be TRBD2 (5 bases). Trimming removed 10 bases at V and 7 bases at J, with 22 bases between. Germline values: CDR1 ENHRY, CDR2 SYGVKD. This CDR3 region has 15 residues. CDR3 nucleotides: TGTGCCACCCGCGAGGGTGGCACTGTTGGCGGGGAGCTGTTTTTT. Translated, it gives CATREGGTVGGELFF.

The V and J genes are TRBV18 and TRBJ2-5; no clear D. The CDR3 consists of 14 residues. Germline V gene data show CDR1 as KGHSH and CDR2 as LQKENI. The V and J ends lost 2 bases and 5 bases respectively, with 12 bases between them. The CDR3 spells CASSPVAARETQYF. Written as DNA, the CDR3 is TGTGCCAGCTCACCAGTGGCAGCGAGGGAGACCCAGTACTTC.

CDR3: CASRRDRNSPLHF. For the CDR3, the DNA is TGTGCCAGCAGACGGGACAGGAATTCACCCCTCCACTTT. The chain combines TRBV7-2 with TRBJ1-6; 8 bases are shared with TRBD1. The CDR3 sequence is 13 residues long. Germline CDR1 reads SGHTA; CDR2 reads FQGNSA. The V and J ends lost 6 bases and 7 bases, in that order; junction bases with no gene match: 2.

The chain uses TRBV6-5 and TRBJ2-1; 7 nucleotides match TRBD2. The germline CDR1 and CDR2 sequences are MNHEY and SVGAGI. The CDR3 totals 15 residues. V was clipped by 2 bases and J by 0 bases; unmatched bases: 1. The CDR3 DNA is TGTGCCAGCAGTTACGGGGAGGGCTCCTACAATGAGCAGTTCTTC. This gives the protein CASSYGEGSYNEQFF.

The chain is built from TRBV29-1 and TRBJ1-1; no clear D gene. The CDR3 is 12 residues long. The germline V and J ends were trimmed by 5 bases and 4 bases, with 11 bases remaining between them. Germline V gene sequence: CDR1 SQVTM, CDR2 ANQGSEA. The CDR3 region has the DNA TGCAGCGTTCTGCGGGCTGGCACTGAAGCTTTCTTT. It codes for CSVLRAGTEAFF.

V and J are TRBV7-9 and TRBJ2-5; a possible D gene is TRBD2 (5 bases). Looked up from germline, CDR1 is SEHNR and CDR2 is FQNEAQ (reference sequence). V was clipped by 4 bases and J by 5 bases, with 11 bases between them. The length of the CDR3 is 13 residues. CDR3 sequence (DNA): TGTGCCAGCAGCTCCACTAGAGGGGAGACCCAGTACTTC. This sequence encodes CASSSTRGETQYF. The full variable domain, its missing parts supplied by reference TRBV7-9 and TRBJ2-5, is DTGVSQNPRHKITKRGQNVTFRCDPISEHNRLYWYRQTLGQGPEFLTYFQNEAQLEKSRLLSDRFSAERPKGSFSTLEIQRTEQGDSAMYLCASSSTRGETQYFGPGTRLLVL.

V is TRBV4-2 and J is TRBJ2-1; 8 nucleotides align to TRBD2. From germline, CDR1 is LGHNA and CDR2 YNFKEQ. Trimming cost V 5 bases and J 0 bases; bases outside gene matches: 6. The CDR3 is made up of 16 amino acids. The CDR3 reads CASSWTGGSSYNEQFF. CDR3 DNA sequence: TGTGCCAGCAGCTGGACGGGGGGGAGCTCCTACAATGAGCAGTTCTTC.

This chain connects TRBV21-1 to TRBJ1-2. TRBV21-1 is a pseudogene. The CDR3 covers 13 residues. CDR3 in amino acids: CASRKWGGNGYTF. The CDR3 DNA follows: TGTGCCAGCAGAAAGTGGGGGGGTAATGGCTACACCTTC.

This CDR3 is CASSYRASGGWTDTQYF. The CDR3 DNA is TGTGCCAGCAGTTACCGGGCTAGCGGGGGTTGGACAGATACGCAGTATTTT. The chain carries TRBV6-2 or TRBV6-3 and TRBJ2-3; TRBD2 aligns across 10 bases. This CDR3 is 17 amino acids long. The germline CDR1 and CDR2 sequences are MNHEY and SVGEGT. V shed 2 bases and J 3 bases; nucleotides not matched to a gene: 8.

This chain uses TRBV28 with TRBJ1-5; D may be TRBD1 (6 bases). The V end was cut by 6 bases, the J end by 2 bases, with 20 bases between. Germline V CDR1 and CDR2: MDHEN, SYDVKM. The CDR3 length is 17 residues. The CDR3 DNA sequence: TGTGCCAGCAGGGTTGGTAGGGAAGGGGGAGGCAATCAGCCCCAGCATTTT. Protein sequence: CASRVGREGGGNQPQHF.

This chain joins TRBV19 and TRBJ2-1; 11 nucleotides agree with TRBD2. V lost 3 bases to trimming and J lost 6 bases; unmatched junction nucleotides: 1. This CDR3 is 14 amino acids long. Looked up from germline, CDR1 is LNHDA and CDR2 is SQIVND (reference sequence). The CDR3 sequence: CASSMGTSGNEQFF. Written as DNA, the CDR3 is TGTGCCAGTAGTATGGGGACTAGCGGCAATGAGCAGTTCTTC.

The V gene is TRBV6-5, the J gene TRBJ1-5, with 9 bases matching TRBD1. In germline, CDR1 is MNHEY, CDR2 SVGAGI. V shed 6 bases, J shed 8 bases, and the junction held 5 bases outside the gene matches. This CDR3 is built from 13 residues. In nucleotides, the CDR3 is TGTGCCAGCAGATGGGACAGGGCCAAGCCCCAGCATTTT. The encoded protein is CASRWDRAKPQHF.

The chain links TRBV5-1 to TRBJ1-1; 11 bases agree with TRBD1. The J segment lost 5 bases and the V segment lost 0 bases, leaving 3 bases of the junction unmatched. There are 15 residues in the CDR3. CDR1 and CDR2 from the germline V gene are SGHRS and YFSETQ. CDR3 in DNA: TGCGCCAGCAGCTTGGAAGGGACAGGGGGAACTGAAGCTTTCTTT. Translating it yields CASSLEGTGGTEAFF.

The V and J genes are TRBV7-3 and TRBJ2-1; TRBD2 agrees at 9 bases. The CDR3 is made up of 13 amino acids. The V gene's germline CDR1 is SGHTA and CDR2 FQGTGA. V lost 5 bases to trimming and J lost 5 bases; unmatched junction nucleotides: 1. DNA for the CDR3: TGTGCCAGCAGCCCTAGCGGGGACAATGAGCAGTTCTTC. This gives the protein CASSPSGDNEQFF.

The V and J genes are TRBV6-5 and TRBJ1-5, with 11 bases identical to TRBD1. This CDR3 region has 15 residues. V lost 5 bases and J lost 5; bases outside the gene matches: 5. Germline CDR1 reads MNHEY; CDR2 reads SVGAGI. DNA for the CDR3: TGTGCCAGCAGTCTGGACAGGGGGCGGGATCAGCCCCAGCATTTT. Protein product: CASSLDRGRDQPQHF.

The chain carries TRBV5-1 and TRBJ2-1; 11 bases are a match to TRBD2. Germline CDR1 is SGHRS and CDR2 is YFSETQ. CDR3 size: 17 residues. V dropped 4 bases and J dropped 4; count of bases not matched to a gene: 10. This CDR3 reads CASSALASGGFYNEQFF. CDR3 in DNA: TGCGCCAGCAGCGCACTAGCTAGCGGGGGGTTTTACAATGAGCAGTTCTTC. Drawing the rest from reference TRBV5-1 and TRBJ2-1, the complete variable domain is KAGVTQTPRYLIKTRGQQVTLSCSPISGHRSVSWYQQTPGQGLQFLFEYFSETQRNKGNFPGRFSGRQFSNSRSEMNVSTLELGDSALYLCASSALASGGFYNEQFFGPGTRLTVL.

The gene calls are TRBV7-8 and TRBJ1-1; TRBD1 aligns across 7 bases. Germline CDR1 is SGHVS and CDR2 is FQNEAQ. CDR3 length: 12 residues. The V gene end was trimmed by 5 bases and the J gene end by 4 bases; junction bases not matched to a gene: 1. The DNA of the CDR3 is TGTGCCAGCAGCCGGGACAGCACTGAAGCTTTCTTT. This codes for CASSRDSTEAFF.